Shown below are 14 T cell receptor beta chains from a single sample sequenced in a study of CD8 T cells in ankylosing spondylitis. TCRdb passed the 5' RACE reads through MiXCR, listing each CDR3 protein once. Of 250,000 or so distinct CDR3 sequences listed, approximately 24% are singletons. Sequenced material: blood, either unsorted or a sorted T cell fraction (not recorded which). Source of these receptors: a male donor with ankylosing spondylitis or in good health (not recorded which).

The V and J genes are TRBV7-2 and TRBJ2-5, with 10 bases matching TRBD2. V gave up 0 bases and J gave up 4 bases; unmatched junction bases: 5. CDR1 and CDR2 from the germline V gene are SGHTA and FQGNSA. The CDR3 has 16 residues. For the CDR3, the DNA is TGTGCCAGCAGCTTAGCGAGGACTAGCGGTGGAGAGACCCAGTACTTC. Translation: CASSLARTSGGETQYF. Variable domain in full (rest from reference TRBV7-2 and TRBJ2-5): GAGVSQSPSNKVTEKGKDVELRCDPISGHTALYWYRQSLGQGLEFLIYFQGNSAPDKSGLPSDRFSAERTGGSVSTLTIQRTQQEDSAVYLCASSLARTSGGETQYFGPGTRLLVL.

This clonotype showed up many times. The chain combines TRBV12-3 or TRBV12-4 with TRBJ2-5; D not certain. The CDR3 sequence is 13 residues long. Deletions cut 3 bases from V and 6 bases from J, with 11 bases between. This CDR3 reads CASSFPPGQTQYF. CDR3 DNA: TGTGCCAGCAGTTTCCCCCCCGGACAGACCCAGTACTTC.

The chain is built from TRBV27 and TRBJ2-7; D perhaps matches TRBD1 (6 bases). Deletions cut 5 bases from V and 2 bases from J, with 16 bases between. The CDR3 is 15 residues long. Germline values: CDR1 MNHEY, CDR2 SMNVEV (reference sequence). The DNA of the CDR3 is TGTGCCAGCAGTATATACAGGGCTAGGACCTACGAGCAGTACTTC. Translated, it gives CASSIYRARTYEQYF.

The chain carries TRBV20-1 and TRBJ1-2, with 10 positions matching TRBD1. The CDR3 covers 14 residues. Germline CDR1 DFQATT, CDR2 SNEGSKA (reference sequence). V lost 0 bases and J lost 6; bases outside the gene matches: 4. Here the CDR3 reads CSAREGQGLNGYTF. The CDR3 DNA is TGCAGTGCTAGAGAGGGACAGGGGTTAAATGGCTACACCTTC.

This clonotype was counted many times. The gene calls are TRBV10-3 and TRBJ2-6; 9 nucleotides align to TRBD1. The CDR3 is made up of 16 amino acids. Germline loops: CDR1 ENHRY, CDR2 SYGVKD. The V segment lost 8 bases and the J segment 0 bases; nucleotides outside the gene matches: 5. The CDR3 DNA reads TGTGCCATCGGGGGACAGGGAAGCTCTGGGGCCAACGTCCTGACTTTC. It specifies CAIGGQGSSGANVLTF.

The chain is built from TRBV5-1 and TRBJ2-5; D remains unclear. The V and J ends lost 2 bases and 2 bases respectively, with 7 bases between them. CDR1 is SGHRS and CDR2 is YFSETQ in the germline V gene. The CDR3 has 13 amino acids. CDR3 region: CASSFLDQETQYF. The CDR3 region has the DNA TGCGCCAGCAGCTTCCTGGATCAAGAGACCCAGTACTTC.

This clonotype was counted a few times. V and J are TRBV10-3 and TRBJ2-7, with D maybe TRBD1 (6 bases). The V end lost 3 bases, the J end lost 5 bases, and 14 bases lay between the germline ends. The CDR3 sequence is 14 residues long. In germline, CDR1 is ENHRY, CDR2 SYGVKD. This chain's CDR3 is CAISEVQGRDEQYF. The CDR3 coding sequence is TGTGCCATCAGTGAAGTACAGGGCAGAGACGAGCAGTACTTC.

The rearrangement links TRBV20-1 to TRBJ2-7; TRBD1 is a possible D gene (7 bases). Germline CDR1 and CDR2: DFQATT and SNEGSKA (reference sequence). Trimming stripped 6 bases from V and 1 base from J, with 25 bases between. The CDR3 spans 17 residues. The CDR3 DNA is TGCAGTGCCCACCCGGCCCGGACCCAGGGGGGATCCTACGAGCAGTACTTC. Its translation: CSAHPARTQGGSYEQYF.

This clonotype was picked up one time. This CDR3 is CAISAVVGPYEQYF. For the CDR3, the DNA is TGTGCCATCAGTGCCGTAGTGGGACCCTACGAGCAGTACTTC. This chain links TRBV10-3 with TRBJ2-7; D is perhaps TRBD1 or TRBD2 (5 bases each). Trimming removed 4 bases from V and 2 bases from J, with 12 bases in between. Germline V lookup: CDR1 ENHRY, CDR2 SYGVKD. The CDR3 runs 14 residues.

This clonotype was picked up many times. CDR3 DNA: TGTGCCAGCAGCTTACAAGCGGGTGAGCAGTTCTTC. Translating gives CASSLQAGEQFF. The rearrangement joins TRBV11-2 to TRBJ2-1, with D possibly TRBD2 on 6 matching bases. Trimming took off 2 bases at V and 9 bases at J, with 8 bases between the two ends. CDR3 length equals 12 residues. The germline V gene has CDR1 SGHAT and CDR2 FQNNGV.

This clonotype has a count of ten or more. The chain employs TRBV7-2 and TRBJ2-2; 7 bases map to TRBD2. Germline-derived CDR1 and CDR2 are SGHTA and FQGNSA. The length of the CDR3 is 14 residues. V shed 5 bases and J 5 bases; nucleotides not matched to a gene: 5. Here the CDR3 reads CASSREVNTGELFF. CDR3 bases: TGTGCCAGCAGCCGGGAGGTTAATACCGGGGAGCTGTTTTTT.

The rearrangement uses TRBV5-6 and TRBJ2-7; D unresolved. The germline V gene encodes CDR1 SGHDT and CDR2 YYEEEE. V was trimmed by 0 bases and J by 5 bases, leaving 18 bases between them. CDR3 length: 16 residues. CDR3 in amino acids: CASSLGGYGRWDEQYF. CDR3 DNA: TGTGCCAGCAGCTTGGGGGGATACGGGCGCTGGGACGAGCAGTACTTC.

The V and J genes are TRBV5-1 and TRBJ2-7; D remains ambiguous. Per germline, CDR1 SGHRS and CDR2 YFSETQ. V was cut by 4 bases and J by 0 bases, with 11 bases left in between. This CDR3 comprises 14 residues. CDR3 residues: CASSPELTSYEQYF. The CDR3 coding sequence is TGCGCCAGCAGCCCCGAACTGACCTCCTACGAGCAGTACTTC.

The chain links TRBV20-1 to TRBJ2-1; 8 bases match TRBD2. The CDR3 has 14 amino acids. Germline lookup yields CDR1 DFQATT and CDR2 SNEGSKA (reference sequence). Losses at the gene ends were 1 base for V and 2 bases for J; bases not matched to a gene: 1. CDR3 nucleotides: TGCAGTGCTAGAGCGGGGGGGGCCTACAATGAGCAGTTCTTC. Its protein product is CSARAGGAYNEQFF.